This entry is about one T cell receptor (beta chain). The junction does not match germline at one end; this may be a read error. TCRdb redid the calling of the reads with MiXCR, one entry per CDR3 protein. The table records almost 550,000 distinct CDR3 sequences, 15% to 20% of them present only once. The V gene's germline CDR1 is LGHNT and CDR2 FRNRAP. The CDR3 sequence is 14 residues long. These data originate in a study of T cell repertoires in cytomegalovirus infection. The gene calls are TRBV12-5 and TRBJ2-5; D gene unclear. This TCR came from a human donor in good health (CMV status not recorded). Some clones in this sample may be carry-over from other donors' samples. Sequencing was done on a sample of CD8+ T cells from PBMCs. CDR3 nucleotide sequence: TGTGCTAGTGGTTTGACGGGTATCCAAGAGACCCGGTACTTC. Translated, it gives CASGLTGIQETRYF.